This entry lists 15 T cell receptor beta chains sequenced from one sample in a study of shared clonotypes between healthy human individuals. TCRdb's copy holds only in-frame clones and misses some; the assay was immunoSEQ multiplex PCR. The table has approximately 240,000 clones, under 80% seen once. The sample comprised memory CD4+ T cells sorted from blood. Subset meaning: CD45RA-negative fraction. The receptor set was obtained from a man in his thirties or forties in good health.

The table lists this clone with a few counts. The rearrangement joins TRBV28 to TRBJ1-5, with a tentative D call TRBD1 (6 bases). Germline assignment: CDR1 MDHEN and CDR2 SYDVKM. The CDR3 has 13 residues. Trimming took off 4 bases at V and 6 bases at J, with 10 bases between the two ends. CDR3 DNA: TGTGCCAGCAGTTCCCCGGACAGTCAGCCCCAGCATTTT. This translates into CASSSPDSQPQHF.

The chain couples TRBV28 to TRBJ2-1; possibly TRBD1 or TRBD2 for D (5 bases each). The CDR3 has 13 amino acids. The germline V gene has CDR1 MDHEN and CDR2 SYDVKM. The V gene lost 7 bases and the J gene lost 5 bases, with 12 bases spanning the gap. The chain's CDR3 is CASTGTVDNEQFF. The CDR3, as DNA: TGTGCCAGCACAGGGACGGTCGACAATGAGCAGTTCTTC.

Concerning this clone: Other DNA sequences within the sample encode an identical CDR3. The CDR3 DNA reads TGTGCCAGCAGCTTGGGGGGCCTCAGCTCCTACGAGCAGTACTTC. Its protein product is CASSLGGLSSYEQYF. This rearrangement joins TRBV5-4 to TRBJ2-7, with D tentatively TRBD1 (5 bases). V lost 0 bases, J lost 0 bases, and 10 bases lay in between. This CDR3 has 15 amino acids. Germline CDR1 SGHNT, CDR2 YYREEE (reference sequence).

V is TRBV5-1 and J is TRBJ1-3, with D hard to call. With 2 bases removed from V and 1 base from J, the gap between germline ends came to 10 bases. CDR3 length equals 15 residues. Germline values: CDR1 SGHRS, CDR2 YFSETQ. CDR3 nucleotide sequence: TGCGCCAGCAGCTTAGGTTGGGTTTCTGGAAACACCATATATTTT. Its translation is CASSLGWVSGNTIYF.

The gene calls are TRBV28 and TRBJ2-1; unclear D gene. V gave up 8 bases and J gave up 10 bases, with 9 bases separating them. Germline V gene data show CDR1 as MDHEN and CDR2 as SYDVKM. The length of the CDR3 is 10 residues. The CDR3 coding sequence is TGTGCCAGCCAAGCGCGAGAGCAGTTCTTC. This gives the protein CASQAREQFF.

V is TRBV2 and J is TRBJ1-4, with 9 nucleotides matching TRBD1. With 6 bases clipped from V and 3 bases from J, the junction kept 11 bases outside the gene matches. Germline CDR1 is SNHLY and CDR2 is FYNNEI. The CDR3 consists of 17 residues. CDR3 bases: TGTGCCAGCAGCGAGAACAGGGGGCTGGGATCTAATGAAAAACTGTTTTTT. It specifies CASSENRGLGSNEKLFF.

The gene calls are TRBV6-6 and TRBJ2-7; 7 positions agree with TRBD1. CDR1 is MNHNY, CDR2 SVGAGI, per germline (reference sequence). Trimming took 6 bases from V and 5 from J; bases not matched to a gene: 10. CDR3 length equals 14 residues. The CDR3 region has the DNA TGTGCCAGCAGCTACCAGCAAGGGGGCCACGAGCAGTACTTC. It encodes CASSYQQGGHEQYF.

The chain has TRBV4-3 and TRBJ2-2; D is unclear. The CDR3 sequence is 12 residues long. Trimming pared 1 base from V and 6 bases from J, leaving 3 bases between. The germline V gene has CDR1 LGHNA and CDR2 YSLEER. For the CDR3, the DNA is TGCGCCAGCAGCCAAGGCTCCGGGGAGCTGTTTTTT. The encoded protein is CASSQGSGELFF.

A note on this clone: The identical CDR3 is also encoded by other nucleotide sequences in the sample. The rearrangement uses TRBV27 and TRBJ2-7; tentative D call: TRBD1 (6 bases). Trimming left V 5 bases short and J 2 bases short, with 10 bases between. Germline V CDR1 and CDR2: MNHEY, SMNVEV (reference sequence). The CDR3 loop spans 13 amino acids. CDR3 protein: CASSPRGAYEQYF. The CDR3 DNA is TGTGCCAGCAGTCCCAGGGGTGCCTACGAGCAGTACTTC.

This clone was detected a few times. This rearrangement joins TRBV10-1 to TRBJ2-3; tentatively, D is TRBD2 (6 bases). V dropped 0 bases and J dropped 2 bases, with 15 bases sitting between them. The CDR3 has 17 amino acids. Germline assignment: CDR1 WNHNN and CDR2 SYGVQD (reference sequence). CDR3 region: CASSESSAPGLTDTQYF. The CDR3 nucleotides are TGCGCCAGCAGTGAGTCTAGCGCGCCGGGACTCACAGATACGCAGTATTTT.

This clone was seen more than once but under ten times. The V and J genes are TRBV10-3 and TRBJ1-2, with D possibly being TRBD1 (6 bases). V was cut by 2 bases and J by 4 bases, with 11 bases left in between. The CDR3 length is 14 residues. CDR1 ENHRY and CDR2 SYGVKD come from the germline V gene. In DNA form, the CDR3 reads TGTGCCATCAGTGAGCAGACAGGCAGCTATGGCTACACCTTC. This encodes CAISEQTGSYGYTF.

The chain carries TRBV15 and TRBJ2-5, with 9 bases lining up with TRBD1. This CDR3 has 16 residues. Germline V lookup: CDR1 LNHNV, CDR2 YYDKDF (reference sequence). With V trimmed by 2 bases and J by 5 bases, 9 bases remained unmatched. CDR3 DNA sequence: TGTGCCACCAGCAGATTTCCGGGACAGGGTGACGAGACCCAGTACTTC. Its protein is CATSRFPGQGDETQYF.

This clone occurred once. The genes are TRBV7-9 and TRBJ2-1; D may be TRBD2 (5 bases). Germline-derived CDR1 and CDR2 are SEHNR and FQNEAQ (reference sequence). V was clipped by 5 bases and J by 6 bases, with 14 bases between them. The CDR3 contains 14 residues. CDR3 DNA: TGTGCCAGCAGCACTACTAGATTTGGCAATGAGCAGTTCTTC. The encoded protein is CASSTTRFGNEQFF.

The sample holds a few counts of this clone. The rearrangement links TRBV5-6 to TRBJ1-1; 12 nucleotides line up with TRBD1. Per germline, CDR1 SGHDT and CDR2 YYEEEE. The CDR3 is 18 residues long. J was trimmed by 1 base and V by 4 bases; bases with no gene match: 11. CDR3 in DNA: TGTGCCAGCAGCCCTGGCCTGGGACAGGGGGCAAAGAACACTGAAGCTTTCTTT. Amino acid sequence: CASSPGLGQGAKNTEAFF. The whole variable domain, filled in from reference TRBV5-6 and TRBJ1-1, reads DAGVTQSPTHLIKTRGQQVTLRCSPKSGHDTVSWYQQALGQGPQFIFQYYEEEERQRGNFPDRFSGHQFPNYSSELNVNALLLGDSALYLCASSPGLGQGAKNTEAFFGQGTRLTVV.

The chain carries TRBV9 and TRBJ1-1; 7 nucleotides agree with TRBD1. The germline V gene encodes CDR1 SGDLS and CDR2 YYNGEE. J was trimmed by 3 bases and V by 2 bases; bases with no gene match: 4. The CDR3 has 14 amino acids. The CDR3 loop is CASSVIQGYTEAFF. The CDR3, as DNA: TGTGCCAGCAGCGTGATACAGGGGTACACTGAAGCTTTCTTT. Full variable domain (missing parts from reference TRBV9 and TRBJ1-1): DSGVTQTPKHLITATGQRVTLRCSPRSGDLSVYWYQQSLDQGLQFLIQYYNGEERAKGNILERFSAQQFPDLHSELNLSSLELGDSALYFCASSVIQGYTEAFFGQGTRLTVV.